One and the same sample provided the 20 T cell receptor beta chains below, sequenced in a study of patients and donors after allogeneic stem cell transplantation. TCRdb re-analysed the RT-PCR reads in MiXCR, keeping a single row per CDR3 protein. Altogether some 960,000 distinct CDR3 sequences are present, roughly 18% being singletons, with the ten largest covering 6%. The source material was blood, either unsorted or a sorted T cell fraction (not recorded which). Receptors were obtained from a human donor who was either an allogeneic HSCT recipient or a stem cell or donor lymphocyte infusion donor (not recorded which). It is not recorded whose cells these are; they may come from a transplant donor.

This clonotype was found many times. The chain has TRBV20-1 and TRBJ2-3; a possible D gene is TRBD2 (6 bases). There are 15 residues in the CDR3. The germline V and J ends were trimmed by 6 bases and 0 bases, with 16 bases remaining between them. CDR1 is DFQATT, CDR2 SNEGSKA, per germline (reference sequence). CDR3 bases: TGCAGTGCCCGGGACCCGGGGGAAAGCACAGATACGCAGTATTTT. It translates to CSARDPGESTDTQYF.

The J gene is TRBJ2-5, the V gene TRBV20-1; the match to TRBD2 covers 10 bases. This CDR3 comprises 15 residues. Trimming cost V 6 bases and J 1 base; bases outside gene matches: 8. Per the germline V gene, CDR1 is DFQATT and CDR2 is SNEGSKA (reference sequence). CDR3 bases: TGCAGTGCCAGACTAGCGGGCAGACTCCAAGAGACCCAGTACTTC. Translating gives CSARLAGRLQETQYF.

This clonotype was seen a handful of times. The CDR3 DNA follows: TGTGCCACCAGAGGTGGTGGGAGCGGTAAAAACATTCAGTACTTC. Translation gives CATRGGGSGKNIQYF. The chain employs TRBV15 and TRBJ2-4, with D tentatively TRBD2 (5 bases). The germline gives CDR1 LNHNV, CDR2 YYDKDF (reference sequence). The CDR3 extends over 15 amino acids. The germline V and J ends were trimmed by 6 bases and 4 bases, with 16 bases remaining between them.

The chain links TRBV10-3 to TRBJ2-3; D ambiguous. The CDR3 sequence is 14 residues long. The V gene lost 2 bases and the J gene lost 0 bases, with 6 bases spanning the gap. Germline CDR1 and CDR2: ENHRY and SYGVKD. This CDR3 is CAISETISTDTQYF. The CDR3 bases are TGTGCCATCAGTGAGACCATTAGCACAGATACGCAGTATTTT.

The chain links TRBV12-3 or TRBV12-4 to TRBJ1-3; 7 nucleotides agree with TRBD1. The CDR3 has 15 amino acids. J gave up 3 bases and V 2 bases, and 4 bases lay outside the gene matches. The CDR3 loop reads CASSLNRGLGNTIYF. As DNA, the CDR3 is TGTGCCAGCAGTTTAAACAGGGGCCTTGGAAACACCATATATTTT.

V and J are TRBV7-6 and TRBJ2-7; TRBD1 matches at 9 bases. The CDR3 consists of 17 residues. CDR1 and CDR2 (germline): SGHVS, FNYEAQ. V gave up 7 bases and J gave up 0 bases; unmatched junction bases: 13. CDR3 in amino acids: CASTPGTGTLGSYEQYF. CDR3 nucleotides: TGTGCCAGCACCCCCGGGACAGGGACACTTGGCTCCTACGAGCAGTACTTC. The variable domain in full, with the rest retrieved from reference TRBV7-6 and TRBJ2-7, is GAGVSQSPRYKVTKRGQDVALRCDPISGHVSLYWYRQALGQGPEFLTYFNYEAQQDKSGLPNDRFSAERPEGSISTLTIQRTEQRDSAMYRCASTPGTGTLGSYEQYFGPGTRLTVT.

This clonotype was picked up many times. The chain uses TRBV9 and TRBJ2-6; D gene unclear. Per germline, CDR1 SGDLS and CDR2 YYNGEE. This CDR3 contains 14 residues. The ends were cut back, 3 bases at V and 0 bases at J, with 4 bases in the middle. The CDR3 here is CASSGSSGANVLTF. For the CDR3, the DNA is TGTGCCAGCAGCGGATCCTCTGGGGCCAACGTCCTGACTTTC.

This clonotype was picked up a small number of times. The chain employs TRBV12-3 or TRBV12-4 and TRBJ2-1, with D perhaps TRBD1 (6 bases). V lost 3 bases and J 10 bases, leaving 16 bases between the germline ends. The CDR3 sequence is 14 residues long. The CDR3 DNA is TGTGCCAGCAGTTTCCAACCTCGGACAGCCGAGCAGTTCTTC. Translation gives CASSFQPRTAEQFF.

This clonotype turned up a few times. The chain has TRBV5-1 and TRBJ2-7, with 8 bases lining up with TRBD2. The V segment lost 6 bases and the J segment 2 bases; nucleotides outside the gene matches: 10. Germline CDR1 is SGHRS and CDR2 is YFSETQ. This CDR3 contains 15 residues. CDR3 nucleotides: TGCGCCAGCACTCGGGAGGGGACGGGGACCTACGAGCAGTACTTC. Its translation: CASTREGTGTYEQYF.

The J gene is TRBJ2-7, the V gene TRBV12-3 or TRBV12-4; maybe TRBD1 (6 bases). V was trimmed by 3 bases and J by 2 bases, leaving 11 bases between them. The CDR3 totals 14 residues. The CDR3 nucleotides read TGTGCCAGCAGTTTTTACAGGGACCCCTACGAGCAGTACTTC. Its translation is CASSFYRDPYEQYF.

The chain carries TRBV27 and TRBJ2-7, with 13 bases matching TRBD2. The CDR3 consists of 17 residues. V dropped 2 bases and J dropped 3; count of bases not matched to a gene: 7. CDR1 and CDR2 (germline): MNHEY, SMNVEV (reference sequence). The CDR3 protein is CASSLTTGLAGDYEQYF. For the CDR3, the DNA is TGTGCCAGCAGTTTAACCACCGGACTAGCGGGAGACTACGAGCAGTACTTC.

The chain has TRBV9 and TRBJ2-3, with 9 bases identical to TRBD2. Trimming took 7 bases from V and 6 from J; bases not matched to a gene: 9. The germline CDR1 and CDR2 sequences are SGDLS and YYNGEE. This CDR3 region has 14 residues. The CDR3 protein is CASLGGGGPDTQYF. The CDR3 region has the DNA TGTGCCAGCCTAGGCGGGGGGGGCCCTGATACGCAGTATTTT.

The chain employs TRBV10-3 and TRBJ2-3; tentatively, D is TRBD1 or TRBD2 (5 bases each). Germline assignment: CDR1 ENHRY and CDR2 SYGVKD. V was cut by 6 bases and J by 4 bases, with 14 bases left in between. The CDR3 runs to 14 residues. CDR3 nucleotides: TGTGCCATCAGGGGGGATCTACTTGCAGATACGCAGTATTTT. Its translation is CAIRGDLLADTQYF.

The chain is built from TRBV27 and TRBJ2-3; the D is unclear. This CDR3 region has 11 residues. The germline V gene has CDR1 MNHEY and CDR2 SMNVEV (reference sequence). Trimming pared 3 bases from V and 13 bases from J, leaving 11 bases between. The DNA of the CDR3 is TGTGCCAGCAGTTTTCAGAAGACGGAGTATTTT. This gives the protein CASSFQKTEYF.

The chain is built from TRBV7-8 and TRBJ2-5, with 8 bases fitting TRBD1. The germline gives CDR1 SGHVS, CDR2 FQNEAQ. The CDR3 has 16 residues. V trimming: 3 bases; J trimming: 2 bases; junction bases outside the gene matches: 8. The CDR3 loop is CASSFFGTGLQETQYF. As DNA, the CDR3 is TGTGCCAGCAGCTTTTTCGGGACAGGACTTCAAGAGACCCAGTACTTC.

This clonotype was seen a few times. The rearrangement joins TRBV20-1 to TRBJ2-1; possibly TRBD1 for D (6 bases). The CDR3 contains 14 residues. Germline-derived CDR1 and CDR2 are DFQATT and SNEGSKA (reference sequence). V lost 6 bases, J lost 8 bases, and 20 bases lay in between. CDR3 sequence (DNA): TGCAGTGCCTCATCTACCACAGGGTACCATGAGCAGTTCTTC. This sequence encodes CSASSTTGYHEQFF.

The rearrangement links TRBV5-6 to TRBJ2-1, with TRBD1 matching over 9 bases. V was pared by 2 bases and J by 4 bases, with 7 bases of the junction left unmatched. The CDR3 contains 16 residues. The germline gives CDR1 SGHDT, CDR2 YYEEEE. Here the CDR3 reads CASSFMGDRAYNEQFF. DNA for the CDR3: TGTGCCAGCAGCTTCATGGGGGACAGGGCTTACAATGAGCAGTTCTTC.

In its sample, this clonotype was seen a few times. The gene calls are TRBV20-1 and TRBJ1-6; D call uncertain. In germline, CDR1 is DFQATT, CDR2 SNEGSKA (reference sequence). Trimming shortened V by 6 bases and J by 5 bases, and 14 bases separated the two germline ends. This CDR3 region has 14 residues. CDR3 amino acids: CSAPGSSNNSPLHF. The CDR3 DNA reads TGCAGTGCCCCGGGCAGTTCAAATAATTCACCCCTCCACTTT.

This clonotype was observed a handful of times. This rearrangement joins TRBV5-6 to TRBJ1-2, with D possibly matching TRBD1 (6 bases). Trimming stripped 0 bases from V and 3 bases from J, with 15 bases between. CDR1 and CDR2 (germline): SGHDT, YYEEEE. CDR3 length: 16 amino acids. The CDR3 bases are TGTGCCAGCAGCTTGGTGTCCAGGGGCGAGCACTATGGCTACACCTTC. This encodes CASSLVSRGEHYGYTF.

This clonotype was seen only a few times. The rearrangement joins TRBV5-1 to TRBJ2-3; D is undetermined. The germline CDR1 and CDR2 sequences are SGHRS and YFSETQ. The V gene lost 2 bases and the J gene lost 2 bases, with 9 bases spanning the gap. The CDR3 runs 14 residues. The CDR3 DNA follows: TGCGCCAGCAGCTTCGACGGTCTCACAGATACGCAGTATTTT. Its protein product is CASSFDGLTDTQYF.